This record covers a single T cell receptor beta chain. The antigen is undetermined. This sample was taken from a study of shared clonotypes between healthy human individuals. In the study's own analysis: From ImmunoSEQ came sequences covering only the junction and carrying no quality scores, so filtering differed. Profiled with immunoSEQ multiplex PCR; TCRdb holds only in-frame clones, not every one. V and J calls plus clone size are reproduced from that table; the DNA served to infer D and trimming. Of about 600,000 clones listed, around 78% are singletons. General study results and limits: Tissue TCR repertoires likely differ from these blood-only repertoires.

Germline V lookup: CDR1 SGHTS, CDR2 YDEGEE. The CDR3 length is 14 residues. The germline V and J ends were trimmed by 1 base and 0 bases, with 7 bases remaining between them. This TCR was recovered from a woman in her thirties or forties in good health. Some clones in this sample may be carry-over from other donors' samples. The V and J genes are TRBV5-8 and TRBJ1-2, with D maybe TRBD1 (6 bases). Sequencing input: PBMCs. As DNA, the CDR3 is TGTGCCAGCAGCTTGAACAGGGCTAACTATGGCTACACCTTC. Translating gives CASSLNRANYGYTF.